Presented here are 8 T cell receptor beta chains from one specimen sequenced in a study of blood T cell repertoires in COVID-19. Some clones are missing from TCRdb's copy, which holds only in-frame ones; the method was immunoSEQ multiplex PCR. The table has about 300,000 clones, 83% seen once. Sequencing input: peripheral blood. The receptors shown here come from a woman in her fifties or sixties who had recovered from COVID-19.

The J gene is TRBJ1-5, the V gene TRBV11-2, with 7 bases identical to TRBD1. This CDR3 spans 15 amino acids. V was pared by 5 bases and J by 1 base, with 5 bases of the junction left unmatched. CDR1 is SGHAT and CDR2 is FQNNGV in the germline V gene. CDR3 amino acids: CASSQDRASNQPQHF. The CDR3 DNA reads as TGTGCCAGCAGCCAAGACAGGGCCAGCAATCAGCCCCAGCATTTT. The full variable domain, its missing parts supplied by reference TRBV11-2 and TRBJ1-5, is EAGVAQSPRYKIIEKRQSVAFWCNPISGHATLYWYQQILGQGPKLLIQFQNNGVVDDSQLPKDRFSAERLKGVDSTLKIQPAKLEDSAVYLCASSQDRASNQPQHFGDGTRLSIL.

The rearrangement joins TRBV28 to TRBJ1-1, with a weak D call TRBD1 (5 bases). The CDR3 sequence is 13 residues long. The V gene's germline CDR1 is MDHEN and CDR2 SYDVKM. V was clipped by 4 bases and J by 1 base, with 7 bases between them. The CDR3 region is CASSSDRNTEAFF. Written as DNA, the CDR3 is TGTGCCAGCAGTTCAGACAGGAACACTGAAGCTTTCTTT.

The chain couples TRBV28 to TRBJ2-3; 10 bases agree with TRBD2. CDR3 size: 17 residues. V dropped 5 bases and J dropped 3; count of bases not matched to a gene: 11. Germline V gives CDR1 MDHEN, CDR2 SYDVKM. CDR3 nucleotide sequence: TGTGCCAGCAGTCCGGAATTAGCGGGGGGACTTACAGATACGCAGTATTTT. Its translation is CASSPELAGGLTDTQYF.

This clone was seen at least ten times. The chain has TRBV6-2 or TRBV6-3 and TRBJ2-3, with D possibly TRBD2 on 6 matching bases. Trimming took off 6 bases at V and 2 bases at J, with 15 bases between the two ends. The CDR3 consists of 15 residues. Germline values: CDR1 MNHEY, CDR2 SVGEGT. The CDR3 DNA sequence: TGTGCCAGCAGCCCACGGGAGTACGACACAGATACGCAGTATTTT. Its protein is CASSPREYDTDTQYF.

The V and J genes are TRBV9 and TRBJ1-2, with 7 nucleotides matching TRBD1. The germline V gene encodes CDR1 SGDLS and CDR2 YYNGEE. CDR3 length equals 15 residues. V shed 0 bases and J 8 bases; nucleotides not matched to a gene: 10. The CDR3 nucleotides are TGTGCCAGCAGCGTAGCTAAGGCAGGGGGTCACGGCTACACCTTC. Its translation: CASSVAKAGGHGYTF. The full variable domain, in which reference TRBV9 and TRBJ1-2 provide the parts outside the CDR3, is DSGVTQTPKHLITATGQRVTLRCSPRSGDLSVYWYQQSLDQGLQFLIQYYNGEERAKGNILERFSAQQFPDLHSELNLSSLELGDSALYFCASSVAKAGGHGYTFGSGTRLTVV.

The chain employs TRBV10-3 and TRBJ2-5, with 8 bases that match TRBD1. J gave up 5 bases and V 3 bases, and 8 bases lay outside the gene matches. Germline V CDR1 and CDR2: ENHRY, SYGVKD. The CDR3 length is 15 residues. The CDR3 here is CAISDLQGARETQYF. CDR3 sequence (DNA): TGTGCCATCAGTGACCTTCAGGGGGCACGGGAGACCCAGTACTTC.

The chain links TRBV7-2 to TRBJ2-1, with D perhaps TRBD1 (6 bases). This CDR3 has 14 amino acids. Per the germline V gene, CDR1 is SGHTA and CDR2 is FQGNSA. Trimming shortened V by 5 bases and J by 4 bases, and 12 bases separated the two germline ends. CDR3 nucleotide sequence: TGTGCCAGCAGCCCCCAGGACAGATACAATGAGCAGTTCTTC. It yields the protein CASSPQDRYNEQFF.

The chain joins TRBV29-1 to TRBJ1-2; 9 positions agree with TRBD1. CDR3 size: 13 residues. Germline trimming cut 7 bases from V and 4 bases from J; bases unmatched to any gene: 7. Germline V gene data show CDR1 as SQVTM and CDR2 as ANQGSEA. In DNA form, the CDR3 reads TGCAGCGCTGGACAGGGGTCCCTCTATGGCTACACCTTC. Its protein product is CSAGQGSLYGYTF.